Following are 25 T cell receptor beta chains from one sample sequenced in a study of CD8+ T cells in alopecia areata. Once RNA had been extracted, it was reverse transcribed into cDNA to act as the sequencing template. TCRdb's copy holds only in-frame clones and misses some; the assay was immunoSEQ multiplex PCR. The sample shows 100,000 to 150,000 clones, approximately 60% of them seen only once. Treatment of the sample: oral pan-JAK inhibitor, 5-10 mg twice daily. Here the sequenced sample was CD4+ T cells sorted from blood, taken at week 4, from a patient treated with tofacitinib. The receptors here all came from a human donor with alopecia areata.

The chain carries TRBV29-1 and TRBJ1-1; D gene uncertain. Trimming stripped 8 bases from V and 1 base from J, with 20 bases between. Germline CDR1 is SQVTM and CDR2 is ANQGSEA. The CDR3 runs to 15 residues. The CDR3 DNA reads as TGCAGCACCCAAGGCGGGGAGCGGGGGAACACTGAAGCTTTCTTT. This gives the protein CSTQGGERGNTEAFF.

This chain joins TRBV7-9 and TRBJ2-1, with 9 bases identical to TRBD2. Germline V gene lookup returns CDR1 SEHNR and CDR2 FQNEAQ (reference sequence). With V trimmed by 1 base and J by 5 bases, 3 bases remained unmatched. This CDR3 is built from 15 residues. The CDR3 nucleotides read TGTGCCAGCAGCTTAGGCGGGGGGGCCCACAATGAGCAGTTCTTC. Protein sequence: CASSLGGGAHNEQFF.

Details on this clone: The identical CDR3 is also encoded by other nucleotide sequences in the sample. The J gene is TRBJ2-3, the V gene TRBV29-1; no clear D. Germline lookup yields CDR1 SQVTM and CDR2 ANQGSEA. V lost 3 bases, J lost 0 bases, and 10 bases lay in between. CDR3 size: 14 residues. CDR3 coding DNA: TGCAGCGTTGATCTGGCGGCTAGCACAGATACGCAGTATTTT. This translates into CSVDLAASTDTQYF.

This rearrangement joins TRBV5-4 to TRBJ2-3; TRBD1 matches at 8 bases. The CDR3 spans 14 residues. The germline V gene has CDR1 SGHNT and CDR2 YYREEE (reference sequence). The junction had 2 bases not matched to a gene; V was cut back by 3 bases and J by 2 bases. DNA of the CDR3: TGTGCCAGCAGCTGGGACAGGTACACAGATACGCAGTATTTT. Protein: CASSWDRYTDTQYF.

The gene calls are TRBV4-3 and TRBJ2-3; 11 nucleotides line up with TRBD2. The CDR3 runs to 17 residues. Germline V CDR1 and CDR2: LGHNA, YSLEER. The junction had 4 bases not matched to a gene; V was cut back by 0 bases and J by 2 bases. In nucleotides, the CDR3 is TGCGCCAGCAGCCAAGATCGACTAGCGGGACCCACAGATACGCAGTATTTT. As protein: CASSQDRLAGPTDTQYF.

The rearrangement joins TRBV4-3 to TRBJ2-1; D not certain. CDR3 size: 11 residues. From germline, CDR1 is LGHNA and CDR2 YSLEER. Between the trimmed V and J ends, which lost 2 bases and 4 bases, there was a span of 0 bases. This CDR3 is CASSQYNEQFF. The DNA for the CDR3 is TGCGCCAGCAGCCAATACAATGAGCAGTTCTTC.

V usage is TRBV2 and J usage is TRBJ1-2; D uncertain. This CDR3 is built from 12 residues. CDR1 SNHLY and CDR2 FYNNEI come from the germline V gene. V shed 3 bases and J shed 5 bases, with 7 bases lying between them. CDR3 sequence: CASSEEEYGYTF. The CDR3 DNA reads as TGTGCCAGCAGTGAGGAAGAATATGGCTACACCTTC.

In DNA form, the CDR3 reads TGCGCCAGCAGCCATACGGACGCTTACGAGCAGTACTTC. It translates to CASSHTDAYEQYF. This chain uses TRBV4-1 with TRBJ2-7; D unresolved. The CDR3 runs to 13 residues. With 3 bases removed from V and 4 bases from J, the gap between germline ends came to 10 bases. CDR1 is MGHRA and CDR2 is YSYEKL in the germline V gene.

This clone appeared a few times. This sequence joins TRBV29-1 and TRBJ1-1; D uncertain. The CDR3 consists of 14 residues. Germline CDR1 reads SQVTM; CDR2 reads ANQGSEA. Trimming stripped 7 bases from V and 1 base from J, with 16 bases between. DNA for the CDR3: TGCAGCGCACCACTTGGAGGCTGGAACACTGAAGCTTTCTTT. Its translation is CSAPLGGWNTEAFF.

The CDR3 DNA reads as TGTGCCATCAGTGAGAGAGAAACCTACGAGCAGTACTTC. Protein: CAISERETYEQYF. This chain uses TRBV10-3 with TRBJ2-7; D unclear. V lost 2 bases to trimming and J lost 2 bases, with 7 bases between them. Germline loops: CDR1 ENHRY, CDR2 SYGVKD. The CDR3 has 13 amino acids.

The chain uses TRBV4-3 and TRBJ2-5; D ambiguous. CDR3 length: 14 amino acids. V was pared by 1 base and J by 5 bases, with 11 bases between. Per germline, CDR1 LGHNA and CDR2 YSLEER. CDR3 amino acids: CASSQGGLRETQYF. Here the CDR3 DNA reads TGCGCCAGCAGCCAAGGGGGTCTGAGGGAGACCCAGTACTTC.

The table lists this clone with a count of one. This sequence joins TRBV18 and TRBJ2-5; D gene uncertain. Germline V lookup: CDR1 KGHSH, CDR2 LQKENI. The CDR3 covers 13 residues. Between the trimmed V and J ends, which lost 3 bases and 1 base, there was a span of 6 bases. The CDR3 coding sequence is TGTGCCAGCTCACCGGTGAGCCAAGAGACCCAGTACTTC. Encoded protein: CASSPVSQETQYF.

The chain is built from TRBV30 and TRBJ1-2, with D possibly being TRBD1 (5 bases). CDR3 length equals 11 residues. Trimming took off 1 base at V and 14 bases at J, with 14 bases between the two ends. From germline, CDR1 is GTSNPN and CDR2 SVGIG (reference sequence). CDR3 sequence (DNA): TGTGCCTGGAGTGGTACCCCGAGACAGACCTTC. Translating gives CAWSGTPRQTF.

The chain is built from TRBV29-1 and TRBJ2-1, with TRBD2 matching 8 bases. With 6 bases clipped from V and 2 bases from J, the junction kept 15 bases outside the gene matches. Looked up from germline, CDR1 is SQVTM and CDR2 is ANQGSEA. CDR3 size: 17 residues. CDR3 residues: CSVDDGKRGGPYNEQFF. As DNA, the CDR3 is TGCAGCGTCGACGATGGGAAACGGGGGGGCCCCTACAATGAGCAGTTCTTC.

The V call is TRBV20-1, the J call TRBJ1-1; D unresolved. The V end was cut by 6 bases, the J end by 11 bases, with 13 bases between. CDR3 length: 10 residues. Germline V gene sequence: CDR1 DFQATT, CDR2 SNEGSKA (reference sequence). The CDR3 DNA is TGCAGTGCCAGCGGGTTATGGGCTTTCTTT. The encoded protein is CSASGLWAFF.

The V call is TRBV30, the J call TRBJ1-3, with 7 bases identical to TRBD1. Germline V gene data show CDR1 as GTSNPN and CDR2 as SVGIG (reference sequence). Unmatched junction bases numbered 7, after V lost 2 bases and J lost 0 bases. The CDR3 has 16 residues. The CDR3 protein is CAWSRGQRNSGNTIYF. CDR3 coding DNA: TGTGCCTGGAGTAGGGGACAGAGAAACTCTGGAAACACCATATATTTT.

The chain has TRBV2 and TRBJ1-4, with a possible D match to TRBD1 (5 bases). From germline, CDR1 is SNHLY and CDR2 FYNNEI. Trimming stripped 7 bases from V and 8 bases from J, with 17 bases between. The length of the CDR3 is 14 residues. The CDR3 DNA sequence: TGTGCCAGCAAGAGGGACCGTAGCGAGGAAAAACTGTTTTTT. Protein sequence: CASKRDRSEEKLFF.

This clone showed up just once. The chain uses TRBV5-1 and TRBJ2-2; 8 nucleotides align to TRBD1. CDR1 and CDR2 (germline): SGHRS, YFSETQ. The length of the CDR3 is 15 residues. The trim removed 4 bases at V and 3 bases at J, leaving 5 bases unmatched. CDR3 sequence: CASSGQGGDTGELFF. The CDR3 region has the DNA TGCGCCAGCAGCGGACAGGGTGGCGACACCGGGGAGCTGTTTTTT.

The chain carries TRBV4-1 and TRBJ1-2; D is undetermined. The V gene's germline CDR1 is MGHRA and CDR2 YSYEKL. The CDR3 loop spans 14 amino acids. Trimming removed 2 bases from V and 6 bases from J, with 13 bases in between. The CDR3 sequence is CASSQRQVLDGYTF. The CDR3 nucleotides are TGCGCCAGCAGCCAACGTCAAGTTCTTGATGGCTACACCTTC.

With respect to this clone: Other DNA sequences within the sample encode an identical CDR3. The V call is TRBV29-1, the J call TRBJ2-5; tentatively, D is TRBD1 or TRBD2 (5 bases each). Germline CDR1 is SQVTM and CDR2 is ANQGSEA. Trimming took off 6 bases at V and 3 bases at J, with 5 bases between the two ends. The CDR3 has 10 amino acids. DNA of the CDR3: TGCAGCGTGGGGGAAGAGACCCAGTACTTC. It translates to CSVGEETQYF.

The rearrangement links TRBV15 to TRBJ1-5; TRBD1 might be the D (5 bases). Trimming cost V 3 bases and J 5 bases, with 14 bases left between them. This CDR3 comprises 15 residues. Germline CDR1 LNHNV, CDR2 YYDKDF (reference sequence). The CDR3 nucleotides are TGTGCCACCAGCAGGGGCCTTATGGGGGATCAGCCCCAGCATTTT. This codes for CATSRGLMGDQPQHF.

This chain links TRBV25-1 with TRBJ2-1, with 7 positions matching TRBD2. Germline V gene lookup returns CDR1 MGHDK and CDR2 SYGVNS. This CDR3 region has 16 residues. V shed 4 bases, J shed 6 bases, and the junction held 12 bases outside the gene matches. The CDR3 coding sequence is TGTGCCAGCAGTGCGGTTTGGGGCGGGGGACCCAATGAGCAGTTCTTC. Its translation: CASSAVWGGGPNEQFF.

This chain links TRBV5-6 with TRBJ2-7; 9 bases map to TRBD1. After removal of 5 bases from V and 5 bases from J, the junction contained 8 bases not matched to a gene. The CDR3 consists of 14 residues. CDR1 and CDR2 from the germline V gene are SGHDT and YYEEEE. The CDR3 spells CASRPGQGRNEQYF. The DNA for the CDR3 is TGTGCCAGCAGACCGGGACAGGGAAGAAACGAGCAGTACTTC. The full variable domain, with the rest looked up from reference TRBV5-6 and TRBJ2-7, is DAGVTQSPTHLIKTRGQQVTLRCSPKSGHDTVSWYQQALGQGPQFIFQYYEEEERQRGNFPDRFSGHQFPNYSSELNVNALLLGDSALYLCASRPGQGRNEQYFGPGTRLTVT.

For the CDR3, the DNA is TGCGCCAGCAGCCAAGATAACAGGCACTCTGGGGCCAACGTCCTGACTTTC. Translated: CASSQDNRHSGANVLTF. The genes are TRBV4-3 and TRBJ2-6; D is possibly TRBD1 (5 bases). CDR1 is LGHNA, CDR2 YSLEER, per germline. This CDR3 contains 17 residues. Trimming took off 0 bases at V and 0 bases at J, with 9 bases between the two ends.

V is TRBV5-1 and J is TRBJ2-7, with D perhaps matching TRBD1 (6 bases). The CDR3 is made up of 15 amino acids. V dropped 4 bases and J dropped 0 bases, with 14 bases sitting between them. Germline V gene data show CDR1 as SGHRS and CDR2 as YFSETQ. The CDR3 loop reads CASSPGTSLSYEQYF. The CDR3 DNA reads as TGCGCCAGCAGCCCCGGGACATCGCTCTCCTACGAGCAGTACTTC. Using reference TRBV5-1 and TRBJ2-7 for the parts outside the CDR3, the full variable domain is KAGVTQTPRYLIKTRGQQVTLSCSPISGHRSVSWYQQTPGQGLQFLFEYFSETQRNKGNFPGRFSGRQFSNSRSEMNVSTLELGDSALYLCASSPGTSLSYEQYFGPGTRLTVT.